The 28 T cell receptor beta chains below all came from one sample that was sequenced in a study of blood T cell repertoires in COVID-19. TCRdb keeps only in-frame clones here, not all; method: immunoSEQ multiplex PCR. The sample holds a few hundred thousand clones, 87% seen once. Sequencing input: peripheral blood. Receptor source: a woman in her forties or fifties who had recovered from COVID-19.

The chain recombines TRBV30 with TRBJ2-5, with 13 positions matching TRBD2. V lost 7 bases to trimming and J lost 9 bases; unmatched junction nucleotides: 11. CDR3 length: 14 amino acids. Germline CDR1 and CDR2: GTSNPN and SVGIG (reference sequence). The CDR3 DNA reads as TGTGCCTCCGGGACTAGCGGGGCCCCCGGGTCCCAGTACTTC. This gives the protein CASGTSGAPGSQYF.

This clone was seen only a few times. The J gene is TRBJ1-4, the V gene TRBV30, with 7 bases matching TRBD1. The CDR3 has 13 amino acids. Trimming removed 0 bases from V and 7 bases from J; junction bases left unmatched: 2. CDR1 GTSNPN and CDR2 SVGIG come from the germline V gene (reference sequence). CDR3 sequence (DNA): TGTGCCTGGAGTGTGCCAGGGGGTGAAAAACTGTTTTTT. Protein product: CAWSVPGGEKLFF.

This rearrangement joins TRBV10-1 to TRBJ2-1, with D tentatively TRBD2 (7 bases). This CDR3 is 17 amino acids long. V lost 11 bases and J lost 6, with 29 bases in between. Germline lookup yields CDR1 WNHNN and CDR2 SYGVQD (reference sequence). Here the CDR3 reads CARSKGGGGPKSNEQFF. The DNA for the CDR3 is TGCGCCCGATCGAAGGGTGGGGGGGGGCCTAAAAGCAATGAGCAGTTCTTC.

In DNA form, the CDR3 reads TGTGCCAGCTCACCACCCGGGGCAGATACGCAGTATTTT. Translation: CASSPPGADTQYF. The chain uses TRBV18 and TRBJ2-3; TRBD2 might be the D (5 bases). Looked up from germline, CDR1 is KGHSH and CDR2 is LQKENI. V was trimmed by 0 bases and J by 4 bases, leaving 5 bases between them. The CDR3 spans 13 residues.

The CDR3 here is CASSASGGRSETQYF. The CDR3, as DNA: TGTGCCAGCAGCGCTTCGGGGGGGCGAAGTGAGACCCAGTACTTC. The chain couples TRBV7-2 to TRBJ2-5; TRBD2 aligns across 8 bases. J was trimmed by 5 bases and V by 5 bases; bases with no gene match: 10. The CDR3 runs to 15 residues. Germline V gives CDR1 SGHTA, CDR2 FQGNSA.

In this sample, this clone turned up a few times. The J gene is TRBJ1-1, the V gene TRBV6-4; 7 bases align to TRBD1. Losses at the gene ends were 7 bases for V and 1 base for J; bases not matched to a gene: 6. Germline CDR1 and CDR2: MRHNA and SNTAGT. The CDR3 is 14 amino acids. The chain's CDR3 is CASTRQGSNTEAFF. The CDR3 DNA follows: TGTGCCAGCACCCGACAGGGTTCGAACACTGAAGCTTTCTTT.

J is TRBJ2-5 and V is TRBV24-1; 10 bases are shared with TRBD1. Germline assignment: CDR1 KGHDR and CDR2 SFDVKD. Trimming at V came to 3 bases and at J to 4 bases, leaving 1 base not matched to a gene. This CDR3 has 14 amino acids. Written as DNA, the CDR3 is TGTGCCACCAGTGATGGGGACAGGGGAGAGACCCAGTACTTC. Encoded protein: CATSDGDRGETQYF.

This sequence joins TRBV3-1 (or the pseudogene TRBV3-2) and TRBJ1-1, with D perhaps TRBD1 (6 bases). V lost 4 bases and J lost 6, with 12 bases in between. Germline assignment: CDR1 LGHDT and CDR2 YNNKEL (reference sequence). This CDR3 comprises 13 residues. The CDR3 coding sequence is TGTGCCAGCAGCCTGAGGACAGCATCTGAAGCTTTCTTT. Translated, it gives CASSLRTASEAFF.

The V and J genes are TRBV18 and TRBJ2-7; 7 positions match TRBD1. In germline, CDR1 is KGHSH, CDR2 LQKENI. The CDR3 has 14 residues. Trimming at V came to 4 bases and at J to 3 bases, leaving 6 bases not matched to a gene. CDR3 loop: CASSRGQTLYEQYF. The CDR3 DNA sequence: TGTGCCAGCTCACGGGGACAGACTCTCTACGAGCAGTACTTC.

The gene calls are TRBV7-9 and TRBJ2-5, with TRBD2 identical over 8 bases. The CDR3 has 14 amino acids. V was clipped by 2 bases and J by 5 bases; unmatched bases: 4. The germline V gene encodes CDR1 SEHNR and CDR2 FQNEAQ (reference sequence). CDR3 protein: CASSLRGGEETQYF. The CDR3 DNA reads TGTGCCAGCAGCTTACGGGGGGGCGAGGAGACCCAGTACTTC.

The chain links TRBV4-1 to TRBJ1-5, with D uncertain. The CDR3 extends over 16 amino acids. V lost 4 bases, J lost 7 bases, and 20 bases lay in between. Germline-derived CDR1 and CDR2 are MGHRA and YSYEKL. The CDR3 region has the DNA TGCGCCAGCAGCCCACGGGCCGGGGAGGGAAGACAGCCCCAGCATTTT. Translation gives CASSPRAGEGRQPQHF.

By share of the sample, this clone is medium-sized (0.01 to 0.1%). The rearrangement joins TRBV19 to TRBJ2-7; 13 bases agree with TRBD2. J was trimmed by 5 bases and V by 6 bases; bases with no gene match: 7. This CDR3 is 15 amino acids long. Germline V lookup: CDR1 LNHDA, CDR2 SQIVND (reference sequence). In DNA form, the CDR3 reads TGTGCCAGTAGACGGACTAGCGGGAGTTTCCACGAGCAGTACTTC. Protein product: CASRRTSGSFHEQYF.

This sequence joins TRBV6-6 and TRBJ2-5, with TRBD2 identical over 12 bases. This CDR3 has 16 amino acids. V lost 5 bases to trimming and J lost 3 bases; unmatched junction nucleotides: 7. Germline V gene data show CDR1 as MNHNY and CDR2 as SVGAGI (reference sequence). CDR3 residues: CASSQTRTSGEETQYF. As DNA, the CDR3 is TGTGCCAGCAGTCAAACTCGGACTAGCGGGGAAGAGACCCAGTACTTC.

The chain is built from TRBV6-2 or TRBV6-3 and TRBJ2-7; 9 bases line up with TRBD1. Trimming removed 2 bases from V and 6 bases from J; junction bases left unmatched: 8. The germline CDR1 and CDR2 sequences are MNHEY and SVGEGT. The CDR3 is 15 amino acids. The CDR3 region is CASSYAGTGRSEQYF. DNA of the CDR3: TGTGCCAGCAGTTACGCGGGGACAGGGAGGAGCGAGCAGTACTTC.

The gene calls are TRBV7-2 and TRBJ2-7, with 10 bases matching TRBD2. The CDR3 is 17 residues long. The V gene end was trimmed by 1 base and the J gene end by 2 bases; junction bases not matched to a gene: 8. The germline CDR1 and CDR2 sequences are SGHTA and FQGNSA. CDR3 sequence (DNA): TGTGCCAGCAGCTTAGTTTCCGGACTAGCGGAGACCTACGAGCAGTACTTC. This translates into CASSLVSGLAETYEQYF.

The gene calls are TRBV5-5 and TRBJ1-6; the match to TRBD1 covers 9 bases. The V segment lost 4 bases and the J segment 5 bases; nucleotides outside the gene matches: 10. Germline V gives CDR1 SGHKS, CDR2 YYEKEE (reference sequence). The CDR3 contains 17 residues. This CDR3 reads CASSPDRGGWNNSPLHF. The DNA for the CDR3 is TGTGCCAGCAGCCCAGACAGGGGGGGATGGAATAATTCACCCCTCCACTTT.

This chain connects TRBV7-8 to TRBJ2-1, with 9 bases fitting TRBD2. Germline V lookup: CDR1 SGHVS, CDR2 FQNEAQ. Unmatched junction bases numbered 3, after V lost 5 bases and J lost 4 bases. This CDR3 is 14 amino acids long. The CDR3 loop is CASSRLAEYNEQFF. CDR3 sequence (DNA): TGTGCCAGCAGCCGACTAGCGGAGTACAATGAGCAGTTCTTC.

The CDR3 spells CASSAAGRGPYNEQFF. The CDR3 bases are TGTGCCAGCAGCGCGGCGGGCAGGGGGCCCTACAATGAGCAGTTCTTC. The chain employs TRBV2 and TRBJ2-1; TRBD1 matches 8 bases. Germline V lookup: CDR1 SNHLY, CDR2 FYNNEI. J lost 2 bases, V lost 6 bases, and 9 bases had no gene match. The CDR3 totals 16 residues.

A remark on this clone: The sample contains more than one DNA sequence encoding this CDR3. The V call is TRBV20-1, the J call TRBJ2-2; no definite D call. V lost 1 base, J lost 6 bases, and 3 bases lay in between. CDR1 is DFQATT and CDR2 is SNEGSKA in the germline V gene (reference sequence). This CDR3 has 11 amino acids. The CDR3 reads CSARGPGELFF. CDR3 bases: TGCAGTGCTAGAGGGCCCGGGGAGCTGTTTTTT.

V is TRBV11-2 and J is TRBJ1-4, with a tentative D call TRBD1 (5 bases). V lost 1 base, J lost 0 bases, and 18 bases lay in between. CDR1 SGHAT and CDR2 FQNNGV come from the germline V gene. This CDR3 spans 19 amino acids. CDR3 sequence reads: CASSLAAGGVISTNEKLFF. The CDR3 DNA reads TGTGCCAGCAGCTTAGCGGCGGGGGGTGTTATTTCAACTAATGAAAAACTGTTTTTT.

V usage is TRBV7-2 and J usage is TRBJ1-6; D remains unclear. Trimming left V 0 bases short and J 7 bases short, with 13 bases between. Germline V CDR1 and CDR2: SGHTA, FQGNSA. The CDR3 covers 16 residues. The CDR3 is CASSLADGPGNSPLHF. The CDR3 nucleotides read TGTGCCAGCAGCTTAGCCGACGGCCCCGGGAATTCACCCCTCCACTTT.

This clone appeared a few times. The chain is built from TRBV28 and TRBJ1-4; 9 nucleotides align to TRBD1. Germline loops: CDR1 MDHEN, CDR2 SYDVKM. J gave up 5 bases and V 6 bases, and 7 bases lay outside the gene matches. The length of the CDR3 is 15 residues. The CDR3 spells CASSLGTGLNEKLFF. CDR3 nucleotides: TGTGCCAGCAGCCTCGGGACAGGGTTAAATGAAAAACTGTTTTTT.

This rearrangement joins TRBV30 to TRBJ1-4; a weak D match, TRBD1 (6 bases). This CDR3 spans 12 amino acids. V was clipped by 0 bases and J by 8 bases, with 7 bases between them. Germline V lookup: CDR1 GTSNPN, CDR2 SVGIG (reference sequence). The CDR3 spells CAWSVTGEKLFF. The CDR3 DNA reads TGTGCCTGGAGTGTAACAGGGGAAAAACTGTTTTTT.

The DNA for the CDR3 is TGTGCCAGCAGCGTGGGGGCCCAAGAGACCCAGTACTTC. Translation gives CASSVGAQETQYF. V gene TRBV5-6 combines with J gene TRBJ2-5; D may be TRBD1 (6 bases). Germline CDR1 reads SGHDT; CDR2 reads YYEEEE. This CDR3 contains 13 residues. The ends were cut back, 4 bases at V and 1 base at J, with 8 bases in the middle.

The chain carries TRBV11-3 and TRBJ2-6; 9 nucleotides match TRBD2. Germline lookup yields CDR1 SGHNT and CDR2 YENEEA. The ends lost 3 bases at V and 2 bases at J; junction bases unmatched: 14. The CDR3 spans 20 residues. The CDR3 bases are TGTGCCAGCAGCTTGGGTATCTCCATAGCGGGAGCGGCTGGGGCCAACGTCCTGACTTTC. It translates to CASSLGISIAGAAGANVLTF.

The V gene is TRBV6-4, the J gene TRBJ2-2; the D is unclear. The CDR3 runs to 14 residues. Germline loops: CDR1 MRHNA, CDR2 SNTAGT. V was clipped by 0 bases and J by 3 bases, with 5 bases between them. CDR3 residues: CASSDSTHTGELFF. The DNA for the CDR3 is TGTGCCAGCAGTGACTCGACTCACACCGGGGAGCTGTTTTTT.

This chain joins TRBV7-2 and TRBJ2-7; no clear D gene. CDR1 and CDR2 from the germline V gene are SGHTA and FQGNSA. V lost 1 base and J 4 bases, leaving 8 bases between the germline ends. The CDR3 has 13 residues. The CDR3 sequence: CASSLDLYYEQYF. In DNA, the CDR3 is TGTGCCAGCAGCTTAGACCTATATTACGAGCAGTACTTC.

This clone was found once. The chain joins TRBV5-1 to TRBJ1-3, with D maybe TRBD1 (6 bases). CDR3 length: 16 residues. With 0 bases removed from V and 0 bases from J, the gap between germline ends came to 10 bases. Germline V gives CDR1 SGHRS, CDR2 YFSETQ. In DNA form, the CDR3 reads TGCGCCAGCAGCTTGGGGACAGCATTCTCTGGAAACACCATATATTTT. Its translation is CASSLGTAFSGNTIYF. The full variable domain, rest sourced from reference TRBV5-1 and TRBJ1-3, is KAGVTQTPRYLIKTRGQQVTLSCSPISGHRSVSWYQQTPGQGLQFLFEYFSETQRNKGNFPGRFSGRQFSNSRSEMNVSTLELGDSALYLCASSLGTAFSGNTIYFGEGSWLTVV.